The next 30 T cell receptor beta chains were all read from a single sample in a study of blood T cell repertoires in COVID-19. Produced via immunoSEQ multiplex PCR; TCRdb's table is partial and in-frame only. This sample has approximately 59,000 clones, with 81% found just once. Sequenced material: peripheral blood. The receptors derive from a man older than 75 with acute or convalescent COVID-19.

The rearrangement joins TRBV7-8 to TRBJ2-3, with 7 nucleotides matching TRBD1. CDR3 length equals 17 residues. With V trimmed by 5 bases and J by 0 bases, 11 bases remained unmatched. Germline V gene data show CDR1 as SGHVS and CDR2 as FQNEAQ. CDR3 in amino acids: CASSRATGAFSTDTQYF. The CDR3 nucleotides read TGTGCCAGCAGCCGAGCTACAGGGGCCTTTAGCACAGATACGCAGTATTTT. The whole variable domain, remainder taken from reference TRBV7-8 and TRBJ2-3, is GAGVSQSPRYKVAKRGQDVALRCDPISGHVSLFWYQQALGQGPEFLTYFQNEAQLDKSGLPSDRFFAERPEGSVSTLKIQRTQQEDSAVYLCASSRATGAFSTDTQYFGPGTRLTVL.

The genes are TRBV14 and TRBJ1-6, with 7 bases matching TRBD1. Germline loops: CDR1 SGHDN, CDR2 FVKESK. The CDR3 contains 17 residues. V shed 4 bases and J 4 bases; nucleotides not matched to a gene: 10. The CDR3 DNA reads TGTGCCAGCAGCCCGATACGACAGGGTGTTTATAATTCACCCCTCCACTTT. This codes for CASSPIRQGVYNSPLHF. Drawing the rest from reference TRBV14 and TRBJ1-6, the complete variable domain is EAGVTQFPSHSVIEKGQTVTLRCDPISGHDNLYWYRRVMGKEIKFLLHFVKESKQDESGMPNNRFLAERTGGTYSTLKVQPAELEDSGVYFCASSPIRQGVYNSPLHFGNGTRLTVT.

Written as DNA, the CDR3 is TGCGCCAGCAGCCAGCTGGGACAGGCCACCTACAATGAGCAGTTCTTC. Amino acid sequence: CASSQLGQATYNEQFF. J is TRBJ2-1 and V is TRBV4-1; 8 nucleotides agree with TRBD1. Germline CDR1 and CDR2: MGHRA and YSYEKL. J was trimmed by 2 bases and V by 3 bases; bases with no gene match: 6. CDR3 length equals 16 residues.

The V gene is TRBV7-9, the J gene TRBJ2-1; perhaps TRBD2 as D (6 bases). The V and J ends lost 7 bases and 0 bases respectively, with 10 bases between them. The CDR3 sequence is 14 residues long. Germline loops: CDR1 SEHNR, CDR2 FQNEAQ (reference sequence). The chain's CDR3 is CASIRGSSYNEQFF. DNA of the CDR3: TGTGCCAGCATCCGGGGGAGCTCCTACAATGAGCAGTTCTTC.

The gene calls are TRBV21-1 and TRBJ2-7; TRBD1 is the table's D call and was not checked against the DNA. TRBV21-1 is an annotated pseudogene. The CDR3 is made up of 15 amino acids. The CDR3 DNA reads as TGTGCCAGCGGCAACAGGGTATATCGATCCTACGAGCAGTACTTC. This translates into CASGNRVYRSYEQYF.

In this sample, this clone turned up a few times. The rearrangement uses TRBV4-2 and TRBJ1-1; no definite D call. The CDR3 is 18 residues long. With 5 bases removed from V and 0 bases from J, the gap between germline ends came to 22 bases. Germline V gene data show CDR1 as LGHNA and CDR2 as YNFKEQ. The CDR3 region is CASSNLRRARLMNTEAFF. CDR3 nucleotides: TGTGCCAGCAGCAACCTACGGAGGGCCCGCCTCATGAACACTGAAGCTTTCTTT.

This clone has a handful of counts. The chain employs TRBV29-1 and TRBJ1-1, with a weak D call TRBD1 (6 bases). Trimming shortened V by 7 bases and J by 2 bases, and 14 bases separated the two germline ends. The CDR3 totals 13 residues. CDR1 and CDR2 from the germline V gene are SQVTM and ANQGSEA. The CDR3 nucleotides read TGCAGCGCCCGGACAGAATCCAACACTGAAGCTTTCTTT. Its protein is CSARTESNTEAFF.

The chain uses TRBV5-6 and TRBJ1-1; a weak D match, TRBD1 (5 bases). Germline loops: CDR1 SGHDT, CDR2 YYEEEE. V lost 6 bases and J lost 5, with 20 bases in between. CDR3 size: 15 residues. CDR3 amino acids: CASNSEVKGQTEAFF. CDR3 bases: TGTGCCAGCAATTCCGAGGTGAAGGGGCAAACTGAAGCTTTCTTT.

The chain couples TRBV5-1 to TRBJ2-3, with D possibly TRBD2 on 6 matching bases. CDR1 and CDR2 from the germline V gene are SGHRS and YFSETQ. Deletions cut 4 bases from V and 6 bases from J, with 15 bases between. This CDR3 spans 14 amino acids. CDR3 sequence reads: CASSPEGGWDTQYF. CDR3 DNA sequence: TGCGCCAGCAGCCCAGAGGGAGGCTGGGATACGCAGTATTTT.

This clone was detected only once. V usage is TRBV7-2 and J usage is TRBJ1-2, with 8 bases fitting TRBD1. The germline CDR1 and CDR2 sequences are SGHTA and FQGNSA. The CDR3 runs 14 residues. After removal of 5 bases from V and 8 bases from J, the junction contained 10 bases not matched to a gene. The chain's CDR3 is CASSAGGGLGGYTF. The CDR3 coding sequence is TGTGCCAGCAGCGCAGGGGGCGGTCTGGGCGGCTACACCTTC. Variable domain in full (rest from reference TRBV7-2 and TRBJ1-2): GAGVSQSPSNKVTEKGKDVELRCDPISGHTALYWYRQSLGQGLEFLIYFQGNSAPDKSGLPSDRFSAERTGGSVSTLTIQRTQQEDSAVYLCASSAGGGLGGYTFGSGTRLTVV.

The V gene is TRBV12-5, the J gene TRBJ1-2, with 8 nucleotides matching TRBD1. CDR3 length: 14 residues. V trimming: 1 base; J trimming: 4 bases; junction bases outside the gene matches: 2. Germline V gives CDR1 LGHNT, CDR2 FRNRAP. Here the CDR3 DNA reads TGTGCTAGTGGTTTGGGGGACAGGTTCTATGGCTACACCTTC. Amino acids: CASGLGDRFYGYTF.

The V gene is TRBV9, the J gene TRBJ2-1, with TRBD2 matching over 9 bases. The CDR3 runs 19 residues. CDR1 and CDR2 (germline): SGDLS, YYNGEE. Losses at the gene ends were 1 base for V and 5 bases for J; bases not matched to a gene: 16. The DNA for the CDR3 is TGTGCCAGCAGCGTAAGAGGGACTAGCCGCCTCCTGTTTGACAATGAGCAGTTCTTC. Protein sequence: CASSVRGTSRLLFDNEQFF.

This chain uses TRBV7-2 with TRBJ2-2; possible D gene TRBD1, 6 bases. V lost 5 bases to trimming and J lost 0 bases, with 10 bases between them. The V gene's germline CDR1 is SGHTA and CDR2 FQGNSA. The CDR3 totals 15 residues. CDR3 sequence reads: CASSPQGPNTGELFF. DNA for the CDR3: TGTGCCAGCAGCCCACAGGGCCCGAACACCGGGGAGCTGTTTTTT.

This chain connects TRBV7-2 to TRBJ2-3; TRBD2 matches at 8 bases. The germline V gene encodes CDR1 SGHTA and CDR2 FQGNSA. The V gene end was trimmed by 2 bases and the J gene end by 4 bases; junction bases not matched to a gene: 8. The CDR3 consists of 16 residues. CDR3 amino acids: CASSLNPGGNADTQYF. The DNA of the CDR3 is TGTGCCAGCAGCTTAAATCCGGGAGGGAACGCAGATACGCAGTATTTT.

The chain uses TRBV5-1 and TRBJ1-1, with D maybe TRBD1 (5 bases). The CDR3 is made up of 13 amino acids. V was shortened by 0 bases and J by 7 bases, with 10 bases between the two germline ends. Germline CDR1 reads SGHRS; CDR2 reads YFSETQ. This CDR3 is CASSLVTDREAFF. The CDR3 DNA is TGCGCCAGCAGCTTGGTGACAGACCGTGAAGCTTTCTTT.

Written as DNA, the CDR3 is TGTGCCAGCAGCCTGAATCGGGCAGGGCTTGGCTACACCTTC. It yields the protein CASSLNRAGLGYTF. This sequence joins TRBV7-2 and TRBJ1-2, with D maybe TRBD1 (5 bases). This CDR3 is built from 14 residues. Trimming left V 5 bases short and J 7 bases short, with 17 bases between. Germline lookup yields CDR1 SGHTA and CDR2 FQGNSA. The full variable domain, in which reference TRBV7-2 and TRBJ1-2 provide the parts outside the CDR3, is GAGVSQSPSNKVTEKGKDVELRCDPISGHTALYWYRQSLGQGLEFLIYFQGNSAPDKSGLPSDRFSAERTGGSVSTLTIQRTQQEDSAVYLCASSLNRAGLGYTFGSGTRLTVV.

CDR3 sequence reads: CASSDTGGGYNEQFF. The DNA of the CDR3 is TGTGCCAGCAGCGATACAGGGGGCGGCTACAATGAGCAGTTCTTC. The gene calls are TRBV7-6 and TRBJ2-1; TRBD1 matches at 9 bases. This CDR3 contains 15 residues. V lost 5 bases to trimming and J lost 3 bases; unmatched junction nucleotides: 5. Germline CDR1 is SGHVS and CDR2 is FNYEAQ. Together with reference TRBV7-6 and TRBJ2-1, the CDR3 gives the full variable domain: GAGVSQSPRYKVTKRGQDVALRCDPISGHVSLYWYRQALGQGPEFLTYFNYEAQQDKSGLPNDRFSAERPEGSISTLTIQRTEQRDSAMYRCASSDTGGGYNEQFFGPGTRLTVL.

This clone has a single count. CDR3 nucleotides: TGCGCCAGCAGCTACGACAGGGGGTCTGGAAACACCATATATTTT. Its translation is CASSYDRGSGNTIYF. This chain joins TRBV5-1 and TRBJ1-3; 9 bases map to TRBD1. The CDR3 spans 15 residues. Germline-derived CDR1 and CDR2 are SGHRS and YFSETQ. After removal of 3 bases from V and 1 base from J, the junction contained 2 bases not matched to a gene.

This clone has only a few counts. The CDR3 loop reads CSAKPGTRAFF. In DNA form, the CDR3 reads TGCAGTGCAAAACCCGGGACACGAGCTTTCTTT. The chain employs TRBV20-1 and TRBJ1-1; perhaps TRBD1 as D (6 bases). The germline V gene has CDR1 DFQATT and CDR2 SNEGSKA (reference sequence). The CDR3 consists of 11 residues. V lost 6 bases to trimming and J lost 10 bases, with 15 bases between them.

This clone has only one observation. The gene calls are TRBV4-3 and TRBJ1-2, with D possibly being TRBD1 (5 bases). Germline CDR1 is LGHNA and CDR2 is YSLEER. CDR3 length equals 15 residues. V shed 0 bases and J shed 8 bases, with 16 bases lying between them. The CDR3 sequence: CASSQDSQGLWGYTF. Here the CDR3 DNA reads TGCGCCAGCAGCCAAGACAGCCAGGGTCTTTGGGGCTACACCTTC.

The rearrangement joins TRBV29-1 to TRBJ1-1; D gene unclear. V was shortened by 4 bases and J by 3 bases, with 12 bases between the two germline ends. CDR1 is SQVTM and CDR2 is ANQGSEA in the germline V gene. This CDR3 has 13 residues. The CDR3 loop is CSVAGNMDTEAFF. CDR3 nucleotide sequence: TGCAGCGTTGCGGGTAATATGGACACTGAAGCTTTCTTT.

V gene TRBV18 combines with J gene TRBJ2-2; tentatively, D is TRBD1 (5 bases). This CDR3 is 17 amino acids long. Germline V gene data show CDR1 as KGHSH and CDR2 as LQKENI. The V gene lost 4 bases and the J gene lost 1 base, with 16 bases spanning the gap. The DNA for the CDR3 is TGTGCCAGCTCACTTTCCTCGGACACTCTGAACACCGGGGAGCTGTTTTTT. It is translated as CASSLSSDTLNTGELFF. Full variable domain (missing parts from reference TRBV18 and TRBJ2-2): NAGVMQNPRHLVRRRGQEARLRCSPMKGHSHVYWYRQLPEEGLKFMVYLQKENIIDESGMPKERFSAEFPKEGPSILRIQQVVRGDSAAYFCASSLSSDTLNTGELFFGEGSRLTVL.

The chain joins TRBV5-1 to TRBJ1-2, with D unclear. CDR1 is SGHRS, CDR2 YFSETQ, per germline. The CDR3 consists of 11 residues. The V end lost 8 bases, the J end lost 7 bases, and 12 bases lay between the germline ends. The CDR3 bases are TGCGCCAGTTCGGCCGGCGGTGGCTACACCTTC. Amino acid sequence: CASSAGGGYTF.

The rearrangement links TRBV3-1 (or the pseudogene TRBV3-2) to TRBJ2-7; 10 bases line up with TRBD2. The V segment lost 0 bases and the J segment 4 bases; nucleotides outside the gene matches: 18. Germline-derived CDR1 and CDR2 are LGHDT and YNNKEL (reference sequence). CDR3 size: 20 residues. CDR3 sequence: CASSQDTAGGTSGIHYEQYF. In DNA, the CDR3 is TGTGCCAGCAGCCAAGATACGGCCGGGGGTACTAGCGGGATCCATTACGAGCAGTACTTC.

This chain links TRBV4-3 with TRBJ2-1, with 14 nucleotides matching TRBD2. The CDR3 has 16 residues. V lost 1 base, J lost 9 bases, and 5 bases stayed unmatched. CDR1 is LGHNA and CDR2 is YSLEER in the germline V gene. The CDR3 loop is CASSQVGLAGEGEQFF. Written as DNA, the CDR3 is TGCGCCAGCAGCCAAGTGGGACTAGCGGGAGAAGGTGAGCAGTTCTTC.

The CDR3 region is CASSPLGVYEQYF. The CDR3 DNA reads as TGTGCCAGCTCCCCTTTAGGGGTCTACGAGCAGTACTTC. This chain links TRBV6-5 with TRBJ2-7, with TRBD1 as a possible D gene (5 bases). CDR1 MNHEY and CDR2 SVGAGI come from the germline V gene. The CDR3 consists of 13 residues. The germline V and J ends were trimmed by 8 bases and 3 bases, with 14 bases remaining between them.

The CDR3 DNA reads TGTGCGCGGAACGGGGGTCGCTATGGCTACACCTTC. Translation gives CARNGGRYGYTF. The V gene is TRBV30, the J gene TRBJ1-2; TRBD1 might be the D (5 bases). CDR1 is GTSNPN and CDR2 is SVGIG in the germline V gene (reference sequence). The CDR3 extends over 12 amino acids.

The chain links TRBV19 to TRBJ1-1; D is perhaps TRBD1 (5 bases). CDR3 length: 15 amino acids. The V and J ends lost 3 bases and 1 base respectively, with 12 bases between them. Germline V CDR1 and CDR2: LNHDA, SQIVND (reference sequence). Here the CDR3 reads CASSITGWGNTEAFF. The DNA for the CDR3 is TGTGCCAGTAGTATCACAGGTTGGGGGAACACTGAAGCTTTCTTT.

This chain joins TRBV12-3 or TRBV12-4 and TRBJ1-1; 7 nucleotides align to TRBD1. The length of the CDR3 is 13 residues. V lost 7 bases, J lost 8 bases, and 10 bases stayed unmatched. DNA for the CDR3: TGTGCCAGCACCCCCCGGGACAGACAAGAAGCTTTCTTT. It is translated as CASTPRDRQEAFF.

The chain carries TRBV2 and TRBJ1-3; D remains ambiguous. CDR1 is SNHLY and CDR2 is FYNNEI in the germline V gene. Trimming took off 6 bases at V and 2 bases at J, with 8 bases between the two ends. The CDR3 contains 13 residues. The CDR3: CASRQSTGNTIYF. CDR3 DNA: TGTGCCAGCAGACAGTCGACTGGAAACACCATATATTTT.